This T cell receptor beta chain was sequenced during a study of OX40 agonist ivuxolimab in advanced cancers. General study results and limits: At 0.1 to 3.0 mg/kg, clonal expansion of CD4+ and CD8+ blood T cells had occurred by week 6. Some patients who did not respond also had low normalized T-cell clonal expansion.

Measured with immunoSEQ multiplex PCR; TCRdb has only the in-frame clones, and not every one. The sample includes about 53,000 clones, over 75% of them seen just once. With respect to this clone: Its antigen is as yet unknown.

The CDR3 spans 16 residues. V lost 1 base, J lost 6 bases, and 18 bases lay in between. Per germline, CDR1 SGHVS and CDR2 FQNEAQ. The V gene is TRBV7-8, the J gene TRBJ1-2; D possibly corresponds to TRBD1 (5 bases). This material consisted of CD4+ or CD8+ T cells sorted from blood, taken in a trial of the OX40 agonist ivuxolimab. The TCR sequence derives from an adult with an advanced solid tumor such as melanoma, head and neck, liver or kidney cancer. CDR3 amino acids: CASSLVIGGGEDGYTF. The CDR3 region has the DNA TGTGCCAGCAGCTTAGTGATCGGGGGAGGAGAGGATGGCTACACCTTC.